The source of this T cell receptor (beta chain) is a study of CXCR3-negative and CXCR3-positive naive CD8 T cells. All TRB cDNA libraries came from 5' RACE performed with UMI labels. Reprocessing the 5' RACE reads, TCRdb reports a single entry for every CDR3 protein and omits DNA. The sample data list 100,000 to 150,000 distinct CDR3 sequences. There are 13 residues in the CDR3. The rearrangement links TRBV12-3 or TRBV12-4 to TRBJ2-1; TCRdb outputs TRBD1, but without DNA this stays unchecked. The receptor was isolated from a human donor in good health. Some clones in this sample may be carry-over from other donors' samples. The sample was naive CXCR3- CD8+ T cells from blood. Subset described: CD45RO-CCR7+CD27+CD95- naive CD8+ T cells lacking CXCR3 (TNR3-). This CDR3 is CASSLWTGNEQFF.